This T cell receptor (beta chain) originates from a study of cytomegalovirus exposure and HLA in healthy donors. General study findings and limits: Listed as cytomegalovirus-associated were around 160 TCR beta chains. Excluded: some indistinguishable V segments such as TRBV6-2 and TRBV6-3. Within an earlier analysis, most TCR beta V segments proved productive either about 90% or about 30% of the time. Among CMV-associated TCR beta chains, most appeared HLA-restricted in a later analysis.

Notes on this clone: The antigen is not known.

Trimming left V 0 bases short and J 4 bases short, with 9 bases between. Germline V gene sequence: CDR1 GTSNPN, CDR2 SVGIG (reference sequence). The length of the CDR3 is 13 residues. 60 Vbeta and 13 Jbeta primers were used in PCR. The assay was immunoSEQ multiplex PCR, and TCRdb's table has in-frame clones only and misses some. This sample has some 130,000 clones; about 70% occur once, and the top ten carry about 2.9%. The sample consisted of PBMCs. This TCR was sampled from a man aged 35-49 years in good health and CMV-seronegative. The chain is built from TRBV30 and TRBJ1-1; D not resolved. The CDR3 sequence is CAWSVRGGTEAFF. Here the CDR3 DNA reads TGTGCCTGGAGTGTGCGGGGAGGCACTGAAGCTTTCTTT.